This TCR beta chain was recorded in a study of beta chain features in type 1 diabetes. As to this clone: Its antigen remains unknown.

This CDR3 is built from 17 residues. Germline V gene sequence: CDR1 MGHDK, CDR2 SYGVNS. The V gene lost 1 base and the J gene lost 5 bases, with 20 bases spanning the gap. Study-wide points: Whatever favoring of shorter templates PCR might show would apply equally to patients and controls. The study found moderately but significantly shorter TCRB CDR3s in all four CD4+ subsets of Type 1 diabetes patients. A greater similarity of naive, central memory and Treg TCRB repertoires was seen among patients than among healthy donors. At VDJ recombination sites, type 1 diabetes patients had fewer insertions and more deleted nucleotides.

The whole isolated RNA underwent reverse transcription, so sequencing captured expressed TCRB transcripts. Only in-frame clones appear in the TCRdb table, and some are missing; sequencing was by immunoSEQ multiplex PCR. The data show 400,000 to 600,000 clones, about 32% seen once. The rearrangement joins TRBV25-1 to TRBJ2-5; perhaps TRBD2 as D (7 bases). The sequencing sample was made of naive CD4+ T cells from blood. The source of this sequence is a man aged 18 to 29 in good health. CDR3 protein: CASSEWGPSGTRETQYF. Written as DNA, the CDR3 is TGTGCCAGCAGTGAATGGGGACCGAGCGGGACAAGGGAGACCCAGTACTTC. Supplemented by reference TRBV25-1 and TRBJ2-5, the full variable domain reads EADIYQTPRYLVIGTGKKITLECSQTMGHDKMYWYQQDPGMELHLIHYSYGVNSTEKGDLSSESTVSRIRTEHFPLTLESARPSHTSQYLCASSEWGPSGTRETQYFGPGTRLLVL.